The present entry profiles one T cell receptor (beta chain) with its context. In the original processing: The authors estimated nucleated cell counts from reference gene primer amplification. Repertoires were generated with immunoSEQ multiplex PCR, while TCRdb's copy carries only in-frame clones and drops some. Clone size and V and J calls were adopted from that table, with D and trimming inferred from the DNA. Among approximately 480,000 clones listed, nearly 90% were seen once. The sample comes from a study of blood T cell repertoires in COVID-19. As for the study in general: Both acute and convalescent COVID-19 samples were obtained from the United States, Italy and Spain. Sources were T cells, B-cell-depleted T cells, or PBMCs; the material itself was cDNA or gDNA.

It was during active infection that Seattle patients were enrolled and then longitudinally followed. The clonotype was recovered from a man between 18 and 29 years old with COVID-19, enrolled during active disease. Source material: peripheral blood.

The chain's CDR3 is CASSLVRAGGPYEQYF. CDR3 nucleotide sequence: TGTGCCAGCAGCTTAGTACGAGCGGGAGGGCCCTACGAGCAGTACTTC. This sequence joins TRBV7-9 and TRBJ2-7, with 10 nucleotides matching TRBD2. Germline values: CDR1 SEHNR, CDR2 FQNEAQ (reference sequence). The CDR3 contains 16 residues. Trimming removed 1 base from V and 2 bases from J; junction bases left unmatched: 5.